The sample holds a few counts of the clone carrying this T cell receptor (beta chain). Its antigen is currently unknown. The data belong to a study of cytomegalovirus exposure and HLA in healthy donors. Study-level points and caveats: According to the study, around 150 TCR beta chains were cytomegalovirus-associated. With later analysis, a missense DCLRE1C variant became linked to TCR beta V- and J-gene trimming. Indistinguishability led to the exclusion of some V segments, TRBV6-2 and TRBV6-3 included.

V was clipped by 2 bases and J by 8 bases, with 10 bases between them. The V gene's germline CDR1 is KGHSH and CDR2 LQKENI. The CDR3 has 12 amino acids. PCR was performed using 60 Vbeta and 13 Jbeta primers. Only in-frame clones appear in the TCRdb table, and some are missing; sequencing was by immunoSEQ multiplex PCR. The repertoire consists of fewer than 250,000 clones, with around 80% occurring once and the leading ten covering less than 4.5%. The rearrangement links TRBV18 to TRBJ2-7; D perhaps matches TRBD1 (5 bases). Material: PBMCs. The sequence derives from a male donor in good health and CMV-seronegative. The CDR3: CASSPDVDKQYF. The CDR3 DNA sequence: TGTGCCAGCTCACCAGACGTGGACAAGCAGTACTTC.